The present T cell receptor beta chain was sequenced within a study of spatial heterogeneity in lung cancer (dated by TCRdb to about 2019). Regarding the complete study: Samples were obtained from roughly 72 patients with early-stage, untreated non-small cell lung cancer from the lung TRACERx cohort. Both alpha and beta chains were TCR-sequenced in fewer than 250 tumor regions, about 64 matched nontumor lung samples and around 54 PBMC samples obtained at surgery. Nonsynonymous mutation counts, determined by whole-exome sequencing of tumor tissue, were related to TCR repertoire features. Follow-up PBMC samples were sequenced whenever the samples were available, and the median time to follow-up was roughly 2 years after resection. The study quantitatively compared TCR alpha and beta repertoires across multiple tumor regions, matched nontumor lung and blood in non-small cell lung cancer. In the raw uncorrected reads, each unique combination of TCR and UMI appeared more than ten times on average. Beta-chain transcripts were consistently detected in greater numbers than alpha-chain transcripts, which likely reflects a higher abundance of beta-chain transcripts. Here is what the overall study found, with its caveats: Comparisons of baseline and follow-up blood repertoires included only approximately 13 patients. Ubiquitous expanded tumor TCRs showed up in blood more often at tumor resection than at routine follow-up. Additional single-cell paired TCR alpha and beta sequencing was considered necessary to confirm, at a functional level, the hypothesis that regional TCRs recognize regional mutations.

Library preparation was by 5' RACE. Sequencer: NextSeq 500. To allow correction of PCR and sequencing errors, the TCR library protocol tagged every TCR cDNA molecule with a unique molecular identifier. The source study handled its data this way. Decombinator tools were used for TCR identification, UMI-based error correction and CDR3 extraction. Expanded TCRs were defined as those above a frequency of 2 per 1,000, corresponding to the top 1% of the tumor frequency distribution. Each repertoire was subsampled 100 times to 5,000 TCRs, after which Renyi diversity was computed with the R vegan package. To build CDR3 similarity networks, amino acid triplet string-kernel similarity was used, and CDR3s were connected when their pairwise similarity was above 0.82. TCRdb reprocessed the public reads (quality trimming at Q25 with fastp, clone calling with MiXCR) and kept in-frame beta chains. Identical CDR3 proteins give one entry, which carries the most common genes and DNA. These V and J calls derive from TCRdb rather than the authors' analysis. For this sample there are 25,000 to 30,000 distinct CDR3 sequences; approximately 6% appear just once. 20% to 25% of the sample is held by the ten biggest clonotypes.

The time point label of this sample denotes: blood at routine non-recurrence follow-up after resection. Without any cell sorting, TCR sequencing was performed on whole RNA extracted either from tumor and nontumor lung tissue or from cryopreserved PBMC samples. Only patients for whom sufficient RNA was available from at least two tumor regions were selected for TCR sequencing. CDR1 and CDR2, per the germline V gene, are MNHEY and SVGAGI. The V and J ends are trimmed by 6 bases and 9 bases, leaving 15 bases between them. The CDR3 runs 14 residues from the cysteine to the phenylalanine. This entry keeps only the CDR3 DNA: 42 bases, framed from base 1. Many counts were recorded for this clonotype. Its antigen is not yet known. No much larger clonotype is one base removed from it; base qualities were not supplied.

The rearrangement combines TRBV6-5 with TRBJ1-6, with TRBD1 tentatively as D gene (6 bases match). The sample here was PBMCs, taken at follow-up. This TCR derives from a male donor with early-stage non-small cell lung cancer. The bases are TGTGCCAGCAGAAAAACAGGGAATGGTTCACCCCTCCACTTT. Its coded protein is CASRKTGNGSPLHF.